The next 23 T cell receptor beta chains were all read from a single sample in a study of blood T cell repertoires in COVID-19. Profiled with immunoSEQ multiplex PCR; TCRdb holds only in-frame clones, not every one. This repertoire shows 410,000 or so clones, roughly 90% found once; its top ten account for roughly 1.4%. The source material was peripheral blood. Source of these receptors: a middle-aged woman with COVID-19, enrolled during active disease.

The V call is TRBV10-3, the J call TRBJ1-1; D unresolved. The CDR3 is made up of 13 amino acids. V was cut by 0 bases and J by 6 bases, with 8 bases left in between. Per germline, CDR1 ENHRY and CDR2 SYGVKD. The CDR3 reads CAISESSGSEAFF. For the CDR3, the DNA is TGTGCCATCAGTGAGTCGAGCGGATCTGAAGCTTTCTTT.

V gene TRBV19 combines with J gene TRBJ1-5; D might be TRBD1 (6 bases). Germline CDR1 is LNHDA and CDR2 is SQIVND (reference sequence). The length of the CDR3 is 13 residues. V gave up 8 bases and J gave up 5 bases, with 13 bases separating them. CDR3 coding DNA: TGTGCCAGTTCTGACAGGTTCGATCAGCCCCAGCATTTT. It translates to CASSDRFDQPQHF.

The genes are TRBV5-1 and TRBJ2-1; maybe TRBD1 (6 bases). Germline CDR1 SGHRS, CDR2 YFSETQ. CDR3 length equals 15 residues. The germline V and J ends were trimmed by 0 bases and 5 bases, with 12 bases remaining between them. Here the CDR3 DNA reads TGCGCCAGCAGCTTGGTACAGGGCCTTAACAATGAGCAGTTCTTC. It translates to CASSLVQGLNNEQFF.

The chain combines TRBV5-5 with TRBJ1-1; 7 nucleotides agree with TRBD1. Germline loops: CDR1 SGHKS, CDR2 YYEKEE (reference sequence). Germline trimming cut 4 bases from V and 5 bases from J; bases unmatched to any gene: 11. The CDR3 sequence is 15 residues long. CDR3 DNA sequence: TGTGCCAGCAGCGATTTGACAGGGCGGGGAACTGAAGCTTTCTTT. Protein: CASSDLTGRGTEAFF.

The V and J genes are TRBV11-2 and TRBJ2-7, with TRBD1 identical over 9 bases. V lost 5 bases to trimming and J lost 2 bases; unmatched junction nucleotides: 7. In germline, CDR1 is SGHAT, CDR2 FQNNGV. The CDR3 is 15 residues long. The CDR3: CASSPAGTGPYEQYF. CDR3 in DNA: TGTGCCAGCAGCCCCGCAGGGACAGGGCCCTACGAGCAGTACTTC.

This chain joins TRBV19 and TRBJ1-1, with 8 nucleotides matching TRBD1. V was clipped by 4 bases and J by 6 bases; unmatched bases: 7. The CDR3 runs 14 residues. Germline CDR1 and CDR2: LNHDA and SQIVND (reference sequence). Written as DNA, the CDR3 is TGTGCCAGTAGTACCCTTACAGGGGGTCCTGAAGCTTTCTTT. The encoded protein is CASSTLTGGPEAFF.

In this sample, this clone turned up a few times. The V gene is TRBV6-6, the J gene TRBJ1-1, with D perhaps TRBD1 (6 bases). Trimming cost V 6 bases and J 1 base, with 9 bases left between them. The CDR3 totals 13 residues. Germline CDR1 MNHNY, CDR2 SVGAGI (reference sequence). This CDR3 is CASRRGGNTEAFF. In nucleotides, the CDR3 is TGTGCCAGCAGGAGGGGGGGGAACACTGAAGCTTTCTTT.

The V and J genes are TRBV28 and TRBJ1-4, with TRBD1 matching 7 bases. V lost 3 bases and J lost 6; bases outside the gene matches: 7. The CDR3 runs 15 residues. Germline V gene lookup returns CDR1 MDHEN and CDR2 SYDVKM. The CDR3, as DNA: TGTGCCAGCAGTTTGGTCGGGACAGCGTATGAAAAACTGTTTTTT. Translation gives CASSLVGTAYEKLFF.

CDR3 region: CASSSGLAGVANTGELFF. The CDR3 DNA reads as TGCGCCAGCAGCTCAGGACTAGCGGGAGTGGCGAACACCGGGGAGCTGTTTTTT. The rearrangement uses TRBV5-1 and TRBJ2-2, with 13 nucleotides matching TRBD2. The germline V gene has CDR1 SGHRS and CDR2 YFSETQ. Germline trimming cut 3 bases from V and 0 bases from J; bases unmatched to any gene: 5. The CDR3 totals 18 residues. The full variable domain, in which reference TRBV5-1 and TRBJ2-2 provide the parts outside the CDR3, is KAGVTQTPRYLIKTRGQQVTLSCSPISGHRSVSWYQQTPGQGLQFLFEYFSETQRNKGNFPGRFSGRQFSNSRSEMNVSTLELGDSALYLCASSSGLAGVANTGELFFGEGSRLTVL.

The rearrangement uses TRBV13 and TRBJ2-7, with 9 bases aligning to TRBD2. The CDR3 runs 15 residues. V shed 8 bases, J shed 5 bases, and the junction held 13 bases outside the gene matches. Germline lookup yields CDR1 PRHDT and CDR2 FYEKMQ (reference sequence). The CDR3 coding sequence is TGTGCCAGCGGGAGTAGCGGGAGAAGCTGGGACGAGCAGTACTTC. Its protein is CASGSSGRSWDEQYF.

The CDR3 here is CASTRRRNSPLHF. As DNA, the CDR3 is TGTGCCAGCACCCGACGGAGAAATTCACCCCTCCACTTT. The rearrangement uses TRBV12-3 or TRBV12-4 and TRBJ1-6; D uncertain. V was clipped by 7 bases and J by 7 bases, with 11 bases between them. This CDR3 comprises 13 residues.

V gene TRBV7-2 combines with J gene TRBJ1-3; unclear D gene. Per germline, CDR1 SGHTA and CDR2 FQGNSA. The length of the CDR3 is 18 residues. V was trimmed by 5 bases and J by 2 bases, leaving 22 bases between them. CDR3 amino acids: CASSGGESVAATGNTIYF. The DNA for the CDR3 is TGTGCCAGCAGCGGCGGGGAATCGGTTGCGGCTACTGGAAACACCATATATTTT. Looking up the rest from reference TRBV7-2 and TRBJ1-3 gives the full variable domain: GAGVSQSPSNKVTEKGKDVELRCDPISGHTALYWYRQSLGQGLEFLIYFQGNSAPDKSGLPSDRFSAERTGGSVSTLTIQRTQQEDSAVYLCASSGGESVAATGNTIYFGEGSWLTVV.

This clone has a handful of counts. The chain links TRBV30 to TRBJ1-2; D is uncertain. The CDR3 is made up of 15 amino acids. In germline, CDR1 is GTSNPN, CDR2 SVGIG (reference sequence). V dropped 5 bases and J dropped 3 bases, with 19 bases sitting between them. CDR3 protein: CAWGNPSSDDYGYTF. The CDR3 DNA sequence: TGTGCCTGGGGCAATCCTTCGAGCGACGACTATGGCTACACCTTC.

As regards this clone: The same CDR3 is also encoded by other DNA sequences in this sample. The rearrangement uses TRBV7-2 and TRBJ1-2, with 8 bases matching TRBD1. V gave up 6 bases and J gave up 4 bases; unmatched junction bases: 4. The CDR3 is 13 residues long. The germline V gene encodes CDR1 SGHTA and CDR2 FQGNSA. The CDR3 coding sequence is TGTGCCAGCAGTCCCACAGGGGGCTATGGCTACACCTTC. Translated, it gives CASSPTGGYGYTF.

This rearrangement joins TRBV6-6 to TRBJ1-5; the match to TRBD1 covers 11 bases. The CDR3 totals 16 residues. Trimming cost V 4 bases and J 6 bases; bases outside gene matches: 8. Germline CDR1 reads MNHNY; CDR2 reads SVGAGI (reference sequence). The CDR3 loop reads CASSSADRGRIQPQHF. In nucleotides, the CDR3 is TGTGCCAGCAGTTCTGCGGACAGGGGGCGCATTCAGCCCCAGCATTTT.

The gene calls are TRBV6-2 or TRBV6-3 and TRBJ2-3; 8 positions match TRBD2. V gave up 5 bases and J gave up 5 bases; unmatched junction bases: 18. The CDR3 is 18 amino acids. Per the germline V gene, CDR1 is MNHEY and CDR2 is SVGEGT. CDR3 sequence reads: CASSPWGSGTGYRDTQYF. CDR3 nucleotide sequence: TGTGCCAGCAGTCCCTGGGGTAGCGGGACCGGATACCGAGATACGCAGTATTTT.

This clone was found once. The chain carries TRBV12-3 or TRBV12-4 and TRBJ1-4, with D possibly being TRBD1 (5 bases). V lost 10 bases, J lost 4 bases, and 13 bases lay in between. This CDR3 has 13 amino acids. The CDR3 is CATSTVGNEKLFF. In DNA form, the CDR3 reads TGTGCCACCTCGACAGTGGGTAATGAAAAACTGTTTTTT.

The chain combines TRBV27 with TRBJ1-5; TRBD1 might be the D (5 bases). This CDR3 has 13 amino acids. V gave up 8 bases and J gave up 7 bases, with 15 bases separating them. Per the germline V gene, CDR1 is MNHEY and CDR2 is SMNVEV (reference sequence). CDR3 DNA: TGTGCCAGCTCCGGGTCCTCAGGGCAGCCCCAGCATTTT. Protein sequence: CASSGSSGQPQHF.

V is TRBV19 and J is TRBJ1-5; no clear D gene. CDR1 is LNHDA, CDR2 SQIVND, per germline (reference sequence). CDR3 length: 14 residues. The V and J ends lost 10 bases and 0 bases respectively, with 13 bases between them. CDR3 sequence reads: CATSTHVSNQPQHF. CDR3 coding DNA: TGTGCCACCTCGACTCACGTTAGCAATCAGCCCCAGCATTTT.

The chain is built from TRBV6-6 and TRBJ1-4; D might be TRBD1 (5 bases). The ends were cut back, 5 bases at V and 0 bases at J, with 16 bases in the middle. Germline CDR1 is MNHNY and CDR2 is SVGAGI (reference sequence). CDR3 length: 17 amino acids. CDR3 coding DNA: TGTGCCAGCAGTCCCCTCGGGGGGAGTGCAACTAATGAAAAACTGTTTTTT. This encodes CASSPLGGSATNEKLFF.

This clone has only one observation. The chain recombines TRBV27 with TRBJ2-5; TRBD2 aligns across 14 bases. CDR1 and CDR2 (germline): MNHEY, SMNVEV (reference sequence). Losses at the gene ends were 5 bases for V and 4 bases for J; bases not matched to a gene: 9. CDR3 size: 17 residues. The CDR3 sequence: CASSPWTSGRPRETQYF. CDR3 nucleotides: TGTGCCAGCAGTCCTTGGACTAGCGGGAGGCCCAGAGAGACCCAGTACTTC.

The DNA for the CDR3 is TGTGCCAGCAGCACCCGGGACAGCGTGACAGATACGCAGTATTTT. Protein sequence: CASSTRDSVTDTQYF. This sequence joins TRBV7-9 and TRBJ2-3, with TRBD1 matching 7 bases. Germline CDR1 and CDR2: SEHNR and FQNEAQ (reference sequence). This CDR3 spans 15 amino acids. J lost 3 bases, V lost 5 bases, and 8 bases had no gene match.

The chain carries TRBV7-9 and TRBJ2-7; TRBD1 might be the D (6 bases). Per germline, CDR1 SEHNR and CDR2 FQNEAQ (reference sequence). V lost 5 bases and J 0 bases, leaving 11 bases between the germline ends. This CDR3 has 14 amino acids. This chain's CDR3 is CASSPQGSSYEQYF. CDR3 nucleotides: TGTGCCAGCAGCCCCCAGGGGAGCTCCTACGAGCAGTACTTC. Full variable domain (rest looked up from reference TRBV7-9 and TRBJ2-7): DTGVSQNPRHKITKRGQNVTFRCDPISEHNRLYWYRQTLGQGPEFLTYFQNEAQLEKSRLLSDRFSAERPKGSFSTLEIQRTEQGDSAMYLCASSPQGSSYEQYFGPGTRLTVT.